The rows below give T cell receptor beta chains drawn from one sample of a study of blood T cell repertoires in COVID-19. Sequencing was performed with immunoSEQ multiplex PCR; in TCRdb, only in-frame clones are kept and a portion is missing. The top ten clones hold 4.5% to 7% of a sample with about 200,000 clones, around 81% of them seen once. The sequenced sample was peripheral blood. These receptor sequences come from a woman in her 70s with acute or convalescent COVID-19. Each CDR3 is given with its conserved first and last residue. Fields, in order: V gene, clone size, D gene, J gene, CDR3 protein, CDR3 DNA. A D gene is named only where the DNA matches it firmly. Clone size is shown for a subset of rows, as once, few, many or a class of expanded clone.

>TRBV7-7|-|TRBD2|TRBJ2-3
CASSKGLAGGADTQYF
TGTGCTAGCAGCAAGGGACTAGCGGGAGGCGCGGATACGCAGTATTTT
>TRBV19|-|-|TRBJ1-4
CASSIAGSATNEKLFF
TGTGCCAGTAGTATAGCAGGGTCCGCAACTAATGAAAAACTGTTTTTT
>TRBV5-4|-|TRBD1|TRBJ2-1
CASFPGTGDYNEQFF
TGTGCCAGCTTTCCCGGGACAGGGGATTACAATGAGCAGTTCTTC
>TRBV7-8|once|-|TRBJ2-7
CASSISDLAYEQYF
TGTGCCAGCAGCATTAGCGATCTAGCCTACGAGCAGTACTTC
>TRBV29-1|-|TRBD2|TRBJ2-7
CSVAPAGASYEQYF
TGCAGCGTGGCCCCAGCGGGGGCCTCCTACGAGCAGTACTTC
>TRBV7-9|once|TRBD1|TRBJ1-2
CASTLFTGVDGYTF
TGTGCCAGCACCTTATTCACAGGGGTGGACGGCTACACCTTC
>TRBV3-1/TRBV3-2|-|-|TRBJ2-7
CASSQTSGPYEQYF
TGTGCCAGCAGCCAAACTAGTGGACCTTACGAGCAGTACTTC
>TRBV9|-|TRBD2|TRBJ2-7
CASSETSGPYEQYF
TGTGCCAGCAGCGAGACTAGCGGCCCCTACGAGCAGTACTTC
>TRBV9|few|-|TRBJ2-3
CASSPRQAGSDTQYF
TGTGCCAGCAGCCCCCGGCAGGCCGGCTCGGATACGCAGTATTTT
>TRBV19|-|-|TRBJ1-5
CASSIGDQPQHF
TGTGCCAGTAGTATTGGAGATCAGCCCCAGCATTTT
>TRBV18|-|-|TRBJ1-1
CASSPRTSFEGTEAFF
TGTGCCAGCTCACCGCGGACATCATTCGAAGGGACTGAAGCTTTCTTT